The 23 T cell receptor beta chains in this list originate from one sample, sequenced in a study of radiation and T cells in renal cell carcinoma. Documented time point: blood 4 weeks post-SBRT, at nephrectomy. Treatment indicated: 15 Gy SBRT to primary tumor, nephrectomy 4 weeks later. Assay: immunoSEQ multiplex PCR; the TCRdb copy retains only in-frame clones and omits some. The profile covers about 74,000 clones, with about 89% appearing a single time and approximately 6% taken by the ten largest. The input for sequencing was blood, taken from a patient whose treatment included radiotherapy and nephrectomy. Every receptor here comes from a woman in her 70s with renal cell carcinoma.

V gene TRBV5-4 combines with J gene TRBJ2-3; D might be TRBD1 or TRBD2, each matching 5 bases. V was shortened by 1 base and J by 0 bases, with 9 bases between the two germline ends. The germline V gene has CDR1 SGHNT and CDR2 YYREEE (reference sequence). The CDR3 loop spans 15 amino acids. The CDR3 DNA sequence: TGTGCCAGCAGCTTGCGGGGCTTTAGCACAGATACGCAGTATTTT. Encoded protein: CASSLRGFSTDTQYF.

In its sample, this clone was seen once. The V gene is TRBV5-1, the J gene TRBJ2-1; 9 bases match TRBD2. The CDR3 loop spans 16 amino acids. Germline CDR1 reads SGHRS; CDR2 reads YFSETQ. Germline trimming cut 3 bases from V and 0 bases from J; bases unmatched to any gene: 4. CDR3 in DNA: TGCGCCAGCAGCTCCTCAGCGGGGGGCTCCTACAATGAGCAGTTCTTC. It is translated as CASSSSAGGSYNEQFF.

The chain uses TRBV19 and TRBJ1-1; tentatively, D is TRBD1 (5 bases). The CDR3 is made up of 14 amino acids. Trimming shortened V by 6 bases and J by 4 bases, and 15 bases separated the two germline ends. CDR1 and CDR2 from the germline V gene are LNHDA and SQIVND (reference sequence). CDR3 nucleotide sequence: TGTGCCAGTAGCGCTTGGGGGGAGGGCACTGAAGCTTTCTTT. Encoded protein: CASSAWGEGTEAFF.

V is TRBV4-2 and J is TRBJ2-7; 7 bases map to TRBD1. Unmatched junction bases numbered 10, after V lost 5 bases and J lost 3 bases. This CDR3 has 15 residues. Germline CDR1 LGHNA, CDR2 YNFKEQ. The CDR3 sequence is CASSGTADSIYEQYF. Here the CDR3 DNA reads TGTGCCAGCAGCGGGACAGCCGACTCTATCTACGAGCAGTACTTC.

The CDR3 reads CASSLSGQSSGNTIYF. CDR3 in DNA: TGCGCCAGCAGCTTGTCGGGCCAGAGCTCTGGAAACACCATATATTTT. The J gene is TRBJ1-3, the V gene TRBV5-1, with no clear D. The V gene's germline CDR1 is SGHRS and CDR2 YFSETQ. V was trimmed by 1 base and J by 0 bases, leaving 11 bases between them. The CDR3 contains 16 residues.

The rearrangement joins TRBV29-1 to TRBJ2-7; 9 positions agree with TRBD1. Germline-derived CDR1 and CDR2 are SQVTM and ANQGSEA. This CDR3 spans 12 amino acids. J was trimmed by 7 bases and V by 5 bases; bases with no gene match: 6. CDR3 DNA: TGCAGCGTTCAACAGGGGGCGGGGGAGCAGTACTTC. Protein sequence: CSVQQGAGEQYF.

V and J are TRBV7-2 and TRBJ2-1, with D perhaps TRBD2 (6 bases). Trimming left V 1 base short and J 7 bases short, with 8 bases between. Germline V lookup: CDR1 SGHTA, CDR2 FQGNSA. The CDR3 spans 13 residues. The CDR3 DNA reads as TGTGCCAGCAGCTTAGTTGGGGGGAATGAGCAGTTCTTC. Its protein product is CASSLVGGNEQFF.

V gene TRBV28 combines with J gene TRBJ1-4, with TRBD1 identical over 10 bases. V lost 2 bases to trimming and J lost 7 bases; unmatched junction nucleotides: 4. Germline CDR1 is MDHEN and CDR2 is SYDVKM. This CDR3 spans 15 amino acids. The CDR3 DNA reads TGTGCCAGCAGTTTACCCGGACAGGGGGGTGAAAAACTGTTTTTT. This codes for CASSLPGQGGEKLFF.

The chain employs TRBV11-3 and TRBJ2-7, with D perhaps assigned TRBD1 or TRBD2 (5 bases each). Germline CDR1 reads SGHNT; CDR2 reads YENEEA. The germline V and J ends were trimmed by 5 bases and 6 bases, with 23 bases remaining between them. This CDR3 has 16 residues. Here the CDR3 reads CASSRLRGANTGEQYF. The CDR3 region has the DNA TGTGCCAGCAGCCGTCTGAGGGGCGCGAACACTGGCGAGCAGTACTTC.

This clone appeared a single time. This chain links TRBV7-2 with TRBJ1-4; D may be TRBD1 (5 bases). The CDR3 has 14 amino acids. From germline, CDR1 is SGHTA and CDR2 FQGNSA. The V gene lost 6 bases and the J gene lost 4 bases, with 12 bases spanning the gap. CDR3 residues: CASSSGTFNEKLFF. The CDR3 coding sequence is TGTGCCAGCAGTTCAGGGACCTTTAATGAAAAACTGTTTTTT.

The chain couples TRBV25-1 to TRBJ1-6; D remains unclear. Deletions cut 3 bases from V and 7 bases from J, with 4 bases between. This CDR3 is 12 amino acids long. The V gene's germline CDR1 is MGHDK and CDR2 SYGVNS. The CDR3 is CASSEENSPLHF. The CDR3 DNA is TGTGCCAGCAGTGAGGAGAATTCACCCCTCCACTTT.

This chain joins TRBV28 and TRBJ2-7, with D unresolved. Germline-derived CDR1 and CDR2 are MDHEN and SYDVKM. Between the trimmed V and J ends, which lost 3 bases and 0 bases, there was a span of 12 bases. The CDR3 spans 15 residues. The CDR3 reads CASSLPRGHSYEQYF. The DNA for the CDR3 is TGTGCCAGCAGTTTGCCTCGTGGGCACTCCTACGAGCAGTACTTC.

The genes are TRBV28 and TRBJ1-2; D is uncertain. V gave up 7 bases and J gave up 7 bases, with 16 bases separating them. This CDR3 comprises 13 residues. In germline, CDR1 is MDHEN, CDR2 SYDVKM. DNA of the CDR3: TGTGCCAGCAAGCCCCAGGTCGGGCCTGGCTACACCTTC. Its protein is CASKPQVGPGYTF.

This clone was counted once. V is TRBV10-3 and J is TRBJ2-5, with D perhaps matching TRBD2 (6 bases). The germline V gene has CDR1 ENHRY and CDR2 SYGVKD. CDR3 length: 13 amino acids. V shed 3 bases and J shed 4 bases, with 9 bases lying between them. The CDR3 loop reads CAISDNGGETQYF. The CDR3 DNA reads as TGTGCCATCAGTGACAACGGGGGAGAGACCCAGTACTTC.

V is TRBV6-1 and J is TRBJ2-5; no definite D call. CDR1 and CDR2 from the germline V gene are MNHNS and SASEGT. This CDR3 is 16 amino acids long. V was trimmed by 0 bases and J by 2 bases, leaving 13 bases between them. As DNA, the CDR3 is TGTGCCAGCAGTGAAGCGCCGGTCGCTTCTCAAGAGACCCAGTACTTC. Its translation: CASSEAPVASQETQYF.

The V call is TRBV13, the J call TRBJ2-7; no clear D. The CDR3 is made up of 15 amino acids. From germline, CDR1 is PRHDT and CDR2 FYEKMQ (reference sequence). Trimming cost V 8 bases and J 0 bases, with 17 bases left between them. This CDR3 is CASSKMQSSSYEQYF. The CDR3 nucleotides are TGTGCCAGCTCCAAGATGCAGTCATCCTCCTACGAGCAGTACTTC.

CDR3 in amino acids: CASSLEGGATFLTDTQYF. The CDR3 DNA reads as TGTGCCAGCAGCCTCGAGGGGGGCGCGACATTCCTGACAGATACGCAGTATTTT. The chain couples TRBV5-5 to TRBJ2-3; D tentatively reads TRBD1 or TRBD2 (6 bases each). V dropped 4 bases and J dropped 3 bases, with 24 bases sitting between them. The CDR3 covers 18 residues. Germline lookup yields CDR1 SGHKS and CDR2 YYEKEE (reference sequence).

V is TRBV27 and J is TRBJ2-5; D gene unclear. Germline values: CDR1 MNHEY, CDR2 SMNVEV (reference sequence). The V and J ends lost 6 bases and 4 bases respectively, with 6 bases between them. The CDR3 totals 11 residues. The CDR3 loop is CASSTRETQYF. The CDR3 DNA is TGTGCCAGCAGCACAAGAGAGACCCAGTACTTC.

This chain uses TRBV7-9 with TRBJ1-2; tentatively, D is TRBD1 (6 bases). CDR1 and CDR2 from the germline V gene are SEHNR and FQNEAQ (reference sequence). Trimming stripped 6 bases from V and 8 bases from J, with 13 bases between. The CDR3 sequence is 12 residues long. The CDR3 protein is CASSKGGHGYTF. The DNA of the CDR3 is TGTGCCAGCAGTAAGGGGGGTCACGGCTACACCTTC.

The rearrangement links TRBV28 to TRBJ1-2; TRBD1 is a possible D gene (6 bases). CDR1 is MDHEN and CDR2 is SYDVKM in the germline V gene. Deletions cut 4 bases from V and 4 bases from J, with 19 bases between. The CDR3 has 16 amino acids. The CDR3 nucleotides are TGTGCCAGCAGTTCCCCGAACAGGGCGGTGGGCTATGGCTACACCTTC. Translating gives CASSSPNRAVGYGYTF.

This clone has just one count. The CDR3 sequence: CSAGGETQYF. The CDR3, as DNA: TGCAGTGCGGGAGGAGAGACCCAGTACTTC. This chain joins TRBV20-1 and TRBJ2-5; D is perhaps TRBD2 (6 bases). Trimming removed 6 bases at V and 4 bases at J, with 6 bases between. Per the germline V gene, CDR1 is DFQATT and CDR2 is SNEGSKA (reference sequence). The CDR3 spans 10 residues.

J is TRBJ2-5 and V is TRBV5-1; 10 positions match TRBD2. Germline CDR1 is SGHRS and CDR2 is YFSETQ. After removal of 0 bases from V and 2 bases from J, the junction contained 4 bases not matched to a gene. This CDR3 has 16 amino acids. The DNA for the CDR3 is TGCGCCAGCAGCTTGGACGCTAGCGGGGGACAAGAGACCCAGTACTTC. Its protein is CASSLDASGGQETQYF.

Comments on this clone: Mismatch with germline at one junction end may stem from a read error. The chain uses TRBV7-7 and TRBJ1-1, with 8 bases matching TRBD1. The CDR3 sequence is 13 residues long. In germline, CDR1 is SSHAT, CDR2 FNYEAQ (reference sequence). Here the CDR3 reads CASSLDRDTEAFF. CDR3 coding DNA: TGTGCTAGCAGCTTGGACAGGGACACTGAAGCTTTCTTT.